This T cell receptor (beta chain) was captured by sequencing in a study of cytomegalovirus exposure and HLA in healthy donors. CDR3 length equals 14 residues. V was cut by 4 bases and J by 2 bases, with 11 bases left in between. Looked up from germline, CDR1 is SGHNT and CDR2 is YYREEE (reference sequence). A multiplex PCR was run with 60 Vbeta primers and 13 Jbeta primers. The table came from immunoSEQ multiplex PCR; TCRdb's copy has only in-frame clones and leaves some out. This sample has roughly 140,000 clones, with 75% to 80% found just once. This clone has a handful of counts. The sample was PBMCs. The clonotype was recovered from a man aged 18 to 30 in good health and CMV-seronegative. The chain combines TRBV5-4 with TRBJ2-3; the D is unclear. The CDR3 sequence is CASSPQAYTDTQYF. Written as DNA, the CDR3 is TGTGCCAGCAGCCCCCAGGCGTACACAGATACGCAGTATTTT.